This entry lists 10 T cell receptor beta chains sequenced from one sample in a study of persistence of HIV-infected CD4 T cells. An overlapping HIV-1 Gag peptide pool stimulated these cells at about 0.94 ug/peptide/mL. Sorting selected CD4+ T cells upregulating both CD40 ligand and CD69. These receptors are not linked to any known antigen. The libraries were made with immunoSEQ version 4 in survey mode. Sequenced by immunoSEQ multiplex PCR; TCRdb stores in-frame clones only, minus some. The sample lists fewer than 15,000 clones, about three fifths seen once, with 6.9% in the top ten. Sequences were derived from CD4+ T cells sorted from PBMCs after roughly 19-hour stimulation, sampled from a patient who received antiretroviral therapy. These receptors were obtained from an adult man with HIV who was CMV-seropositive.

V and J are TRBV6-6 and TRBJ2-1; D not certain. V was pared by 6 bases and J by 7 bases, with 13 bases between. CDR1 MNHNY and CDR2 SVGAGI come from the germline V gene (reference sequence). This CDR3 comprises 13 residues. DNA for the CDR3: TGTGCCAGCAGCCGCAACCCTGGGAATGAGCAGTTCTTC. Residues: CASSRNPGNEQFF.

The rearrangement uses TRBV19 and TRBJ1-2; 8 bases agree with TRBD1. The trim removed 4 bases at V and 0 bases at J, leaving 10 bases unmatched. Looked up from germline, CDR1 is LNHDA and CDR2 is SQIVND (reference sequence). The CDR3 extends over 17 amino acids. The CDR3 sequence: CASSTWQGASTNYGYTF. As DNA, the CDR3 is TGTGCCAGTAGTACGTGGCAGGGGGCCTCAACTAACTATGGCTACACCTTC.

The genes are TRBV5-1 and TRBJ2-3, with 7 positions matching TRBD2. V was clipped by 4 bases and J by 5 bases; unmatched bases: 7. CDR1 is SGHRS, CDR2 YFSETQ, per germline. The CDR3 is 14 amino acids. The CDR3 protein is CASSPGLVKDTQYF. The DNA for the CDR3 is TGCGCCAGCAGCCCCGGACTAGTAAAAGATACGCAGTATTTT.

The chain is built from TRBV18 and TRBJ2-2, with D unresolved. This CDR3 is 13 amino acids long. Germline V gene data show CDR1 as KGHSH and CDR2 as LQKENI. Trimming left V 3 bases short and J 6 bases short, with 8 bases between. Here the CDR3 DNA reads TGTGCCAGCTCACCGTACTCGGCCGGGGAGCTGTTTTTT. It is translated as CASSPYSAGELFF.

The chain joins TRBV18 to TRBJ1-1, with 8 bases that match TRBD1. CDR3 length: 14 amino acids. Per the germline V gene, CDR1 is KGHSH and CDR2 is LQKENI. The trim removed 3 bases at V and 4 bases at J, leaving 4 bases unmatched. CDR3 sequence (DNA): TGTGCCAGCTCACCGGGACAGGTCGGCACTGAAGCTTTCTTT. Translated: CASSPGQVGTEAFF.

This clone is categorized as medium-sized. The chain links TRBV30 to TRBJ1-1; TRBD1 is a possible D gene (6 bases). CDR1 is GTSNPN, CDR2 SVGIG, per germline (reference sequence). The CDR3 has 12 amino acids. Trimming pared 3 bases from V and 2 bases from J, leaving 7 bases between. CDR3 nucleotide sequence: TGTGCCTGGAGACAGGGAAACACTGAAGCTTTCTTT. Amino acid sequence: CAWRQGNTEAFF. The complete variable domain, with remaining parts taken from reference TRBV30 and TRBJ1-1, reads SQTIHQWPATLVQPVGSPLSLECTVEGTSNPNLYWYRQAAGRGLQLLFYSVGIGQISSEVPQNLSASRPQDRQFILSSKKLLLSDSGFYLCAWRQGNTEAFFGQGTRLTVV.

The chain carries TRBV18 and TRBJ2-2; 8 positions match TRBD2. The V segment lost 3 bases and the J segment 6 bases; nucleotides outside the gene matches: 6. Per germline, CDR1 KGHSH and CDR2 LQKENI. The CDR3 is 15 amino acids. Here the CDR3 DNA reads TGTGCCAGCTCACCGCCAGCGGGAGAGGCCGGGGAGCTGTTTTTT. Amino acids: CASSPPAGEAGELFF.

This chain joins TRBV2 and TRBJ1-2; D is possibly TRBD1 (6 bases). Germline V gene data show CDR1 as SNHLY and CDR2 as FYNNEI. This CDR3 has 14 amino acids. V lost 8 bases and J 6 bases, leaving 19 bases between the germline ends. The CDR3, as DNA: TGTGCCAGCTTTGGACGCATAAGGGGGAATGGCTACACCTTC. Encoded protein: CASFGRIRGNGYTF.

The chain uses TRBV5-8 and TRBJ2-1, with D maybe TRBD2 (5 bases). Trimming shortened V by 2 bases and J by 12 bases, and 9 bases separated the two germline ends. Germline lookup yields CDR1 SGHTS and CDR2 YDEGEE. CDR3 size: 11 residues. Here the CDR3 DNA reads TGTGCCAGCAGCTTCGGCGGGCTGCAGTTCTTC. It translates to CASSFGGLQFF.

This chain links TRBV7-2 with TRBJ1-4; 8 bases match TRBD1. Germline loops: CDR1 SGHTA, CDR2 FQGNSA. V trimming: 5 bases; J trimming: 5 bases; junction bases outside the gene matches: 7. This CDR3 is built from 15 residues. Written as DNA, the CDR3 is TGTGCCAGCAGCCCCCGGACAGGGAAGAATGAAAAACTGTTTTTT. Translated: CASSPRTGKNEKLFF.